This T cell receptor (beta chain) comes out of a study of metastatic and nonmetastatic thyroid tumors. There are 15 residues in the CDR3. The V end was cut by 6 bases, the J end by 0 bases, with 15 bases between. CDR1 and CDR2 (germline): MDHEN, SYDVKM. TCRdb re-called clones from the PCR reads using MiXCR. Of about 30,000 clones in the sample, roughly 25% are singletons; the top ten hold 9.2%. Each patient came to thyroid surgery without any prior treatment (of any kind). Sequencing input: blood. The rearrangement joins TRBV28 to TRBJ2-7; no reliable D call. The sequence derives from a female donor with papillary thyroid cancer or a benign thyroid nodule (not recorded which). Some clones in this sample may be carry-over from other donors' samples. The CDR3 bases are TGTGCCAGCAGGGCTGAGCAAGCATACTCCTACGAGCAGTACTTC. The encoded protein is CASRAEQAYSYEQYF. Full variable domain (outside the CDR3, taken from reference TRBV28 and TRBJ2-7): DVKVTQSSRYLVKRTGEKVFLECVQDMDHENMFWYRQDPGLGLRLIYFSYDVKMKEKGDIPEGYSVSREKKERFSLILESASTNQTSMYLCASRAEQAYSYEQYFGPGTRLTVT.